These 20 T cell receptor beta chains were sequenced from one sample in a study of blood T cell repertoires in COVID-19. The assay was immunoSEQ multiplex PCR, and TCRdb's table has in-frame clones only and misses some. The repertoire holds 380,000 or so clones, with approximately 88% as singletons. The sequenced sample was peripheral blood. The receptors shown here come from a man in his forties with acute or convalescent COVID-19.

V usage is TRBV6-6 and J usage is TRBJ1-2; tentative D call: TRBD1 (5 bases). CDR1 and CDR2 from the germline V gene are MNHNY and SVGAGI (reference sequence). The CDR3 sequence is 13 residues long. V lost 10 bases and J 5 bases, leaving 17 bases between the germline ends. CDR3 DNA sequence: TGTGCCACTAACCCCGGGGGGGAGTATGGCTACACCTTC. Amino acid sequence: CATNPGGEYGYTF.

A single count supports this clone. Different DNA sequences within this sample yield the same CDR3. The chain is built from TRBV5-4 and TRBJ2-7, with 7 bases fitting TRBD1. CDR3 length: 13 amino acids. Losses at the gene ends were 4 bases for V and 3 bases for J; bases not matched to a gene: 4. CDR1 is SGHNT and CDR2 is YYREEE in the germline V gene (reference sequence). Written as DNA, the CDR3 is TGTGCCAGCAGCCTGGGACAGAACTACGAGCAGTACTTC. Translation gives CASSLGQNYEQYF.

Here the CDR3 reads CASSQATGRDTEAFF. Written as DNA, the CDR3 is TGCGCCAGCAGCCAAGCGACAGGGCGGGACACTGAAGCTTTCTTT. The gene calls are TRBV4-1 and TRBJ1-1, with 7 bases matching TRBD1. This CDR3 contains 15 residues. Germline lookup yields CDR1 MGHRA and CDR2 YSYEKL. Trimming at V came to 1 base and at J to 3 bases, leaving 5 bases not matched to a gene.

In the case of this clone: The sample has other DNA sequences that encode this CDR3 too. The chain recombines TRBV27 with TRBJ1-1; unclear D gene. This CDR3 region has 14 residues. The V end was cut by 2 bases, the J end by 5 bases, with 12 bases between. CDR1 MNHEY and CDR2 SMNVEV come from the germline V gene (reference sequence). The CDR3 DNA is TGTGCCAGCAGTTTAACCCGGGCGGGAACTGAAGCTTTCTTT. This sequence encodes CASSLTRAGTEAFF.

This sequence joins TRBV27 and TRBJ1-5; 10 bases are a match to TRBD1. Germline trimming cut 5 bases from V and 0 bases from J; bases unmatched to any gene: 4. CDR1 and CDR2 (germline): MNHEY, SMNVEV (reference sequence). This CDR3 region has 16 residues. CDR3 bases: TGTGCCAGCAGTCCGACAGGGGGCCTTAGCAATCAGCCCCAGCATTTT. Translation: CASSPTGGLSNQPQHF.

This clone has just one count. The V call is TRBV28, the J call TRBJ1-4; 7 nucleotides agree with TRBD1. CDR1 is MDHEN, CDR2 SYDVKM, per germline. This CDR3 has 18 amino acids. V lost 3 bases, J lost 5 bases, and 15 bases stayed unmatched. CDR3 coding DNA: TGTGCCAGCAGTTTTTCCCCCTTGTCGGGACAGCAAAATGAAAAACTGTTTTTT. The encoded protein is CASSFSPLSGQQNEKLFF.

The chain links TRBV19 to TRBJ1-4; the D is unclear. The CDR3 loop spans 14 amino acids. Trimming stripped 3 bases from V and 0 bases from J, with 5 bases between. Germline V lookup: CDR1 LNHDA, CDR2 SQIVND (reference sequence). The CDR3 DNA reads TGTGCCAGTAGTATCGGGGCAACTAATGAAAAACTGTTTTTT. Translation: CASSIGATNEKLFF.

V and J are TRBV30 and TRBJ1-1; D not resolved. The ends were cut back, 2 bases at V and 4 bases at J, with 8 bases in the middle. Germline lookup yields CDR1 GTSNPN and CDR2 SVGIG (reference sequence). CDR3 length equals 12 residues. The CDR3 sequence: CAWSLGPTEAFF. Written as DNA, the CDR3 is TGTGCCTGGAGTCTTGGGCCCACTGAAGCTTTCTTT. The whole variable domain, remainder taken from reference TRBV30 and TRBJ1-1, is SQTIHQWPATLVQPVGSPLSLECTVEGTSNPNLYWYRQAAGRGLQLLFYSVGIGQISSEVPQNLSASRPQDRQFILSSKKLLLSDSGFYLCAWSLGPTEAFFGQGTRLTVV.

The chain joins TRBV6-5 to TRBJ2-1, with unresolved D. The CDR3 runs to 16 residues. With 2 bases removed from V and 0 bases from J, the gap between germline ends came to 11 bases. In germline, CDR1 is MNHEY, CDR2 SVGAGI. CDR3 in amino acids: CASSYDSGSSYNEQFF. The CDR3 bases are TGTGCCAGCAGTTACGATTCAGGAAGCTCCTACAATGAGCAGTTCTTC.

This clone was found many times. The J gene is TRBJ1-1, the V gene TRBV7-2, with a possible D match to TRBD1 (6 bases). Looked up from germline, CDR1 is SGHTA and CDR2 is FQGNSA. Trimming took off 5 bases at V and 1 base at J, with 11 bases between the two ends. The CDR3 runs 14 residues. The CDR3 protein is CASSPRTANTEAFF. The CDR3 DNA sequence: TGTGCCAGCAGCCCCCGGACAGCGAACACTGAAGCTTTCTTT. The variable domain in full, completed from reference TRBV7-2 and TRBJ1-1, reads GAGVSQSPSNKVTEKGKDVELRCDPISGHTALYWYRQSLGQGLEFLIYFQGNSAPDKSGLPSDRFSAERTGGSVSTLTIQRTQQEDSAVYLCASSPRTANTEAFFGQGTRLTVV.

The chain employs TRBV2 and TRBJ1-3, with TRBD1 matching over 9 bases. The V segment lost 5 bases and the J segment 0 bases; nucleotides outside the gene matches: 14. From germline, CDR1 is SNHLY and CDR2 FYNNEI. CDR3 length equals 19 residues. In nucleotides, the CDR3 is TGTGCCAGCAGTTTCGGGACAGGGTATCCCCTTCGCTCTGGAAACACCATATATTTT. Encoded protein: CASSFGTGYPLRSGNTIYF.

A word on this clone: This CDR3 is also generated by other DNA sequences in the sample. This chain joins TRBV5-1 and TRBJ2-3; 8 nucleotides line up with TRBD1. Unmatched junction bases numbered 2, after V lost 2 bases and J lost 0 bases. Germline V gene sequence: CDR1 SGHRS, CDR2 YFSETQ. This CDR3 contains 15 residues. In nucleotides, the CDR3 is TGCGCCAGCAGCTTAGACAGGGGCAGCACAGATACGCAGTATTTT. It encodes CASSLDRGSTDTQYF.

The rearrangement uses TRBV11-2 and TRBJ2-3, with D unclear. The germline gives CDR1 SGHAT, CDR2 FQNNGV. V lost 1 base and J lost 2, with 7 bases in between. The CDR3 totals 14 residues. CDR3 nucleotides: TGTGCCAGCAGCTTAGGCGTAAACACAGATACGCAGTATTTT. This codes for CASSLGVNTDTQYF.

This chain joins TRBV20-1 and TRBJ1-3, with 9 nucleotides matching TRBD1. The CDR3 contains 15 residues. The J segment lost 2 bases and the V segment lost 3 bases, leaving 5 bases of the junction unmatched. CDR1 and CDR2 from the germline V gene are DFQATT and SNEGSKA (reference sequence). The CDR3 region is CSASLGQGPGNTIYF. In nucleotides, the CDR3 is TGCAGTGCTAGTTTGGGACAGGGACCTGGAAACACCATATATTTT.

The chain is built from TRBV2 and TRBJ1-2; 7 bases match TRBD1. The CDR3 consists of 14 residues. Germline CDR1 reads SNHLY; CDR2 reads FYNNEI. The V and J ends lost 6 bases and 4 bases, in that order; junction bases with no gene match: 8. The CDR3 nucleotides are TGTGCCAGCAGAGCGCAAGGGGGCGGCTATGGCTACACCTTC. This codes for CASRAQGGGYGYTF.

This clone was seen only once. V usage is TRBV19 and J usage is TRBJ2-5; 14 bases are shared with TRBD2. The CDR3 totals 17 residues. The V and J ends lost 4 bases and 0 bases, in that order; junction bases with no gene match: 4. The germline CDR1 and CDR2 sequences are LNHDA and SQIVND (reference sequence). In DNA, the CDR3 is TGTGCCAGTAGTAAGGCGGGACTAGCGGGGGACCAAGAGACCCAGTACTTC. Translation gives CASSKAGLAGDQETQYF.

The chain combines TRBV5-1 with TRBJ2-7, with 8 bases aligning to TRBD2. CDR1 is SGHRS and CDR2 is YFSETQ in the germline V gene. The CDR3 length is 13 residues. J gave up 5 bases and V 6 bases, and 7 bases lay outside the gene matches. CDR3 loop: CASNQPGRDEQYF. Written as DNA, the CDR3 is TGCGCCAGCAACCAACCCGGGAGGGACGAGCAGTACTTC.

This clone was seen once. The chain is built from TRBV9 and TRBJ1-3, with 7 positions matching TRBD1. The CDR3 contains 18 residues. The trim removed 4 bases at V and 7 bases at J, leaving 20 bases unmatched. From germline, CDR1 is SGDLS and CDR2 YYNGEE. The CDR3 sequence: CASSLLSRGARGTNTIYF. The CDR3 nucleotides are TGTGCCAGCAGCCTACTCTCTAGGGGGGCCAGGGGGACGAACACCATATATTTT.

The chain combines TRBV11-2 with TRBJ1-2; D may be TRBD1 (6 bases). The CDR3 has 14 amino acids. The germline V gene has CDR1 SGHAT and CDR2 FQNNGV. V lost 1 base and J lost 4, with 10 bases in between. The CDR3 loop is CASSLAAGVYGYTF. DNA for the CDR3: TGTGCCAGCAGCTTAGCAGCAGGGGTCTATGGCTACACCTTC.

The V call is TRBV4-1, the J call TRBJ1-5, with TRBD1 identical over 9 bases. The junction had 4 bases not matched to a gene; V was cut back by 3 bases and J by 4 bases. The CDR3 is 15 amino acids. CDR1 and CDR2 (germline): MGHRA, YSYEKL. CDR3 nucleotides: TGCGCCAGCAGCCAGGGACAGGGATTAAATCAGCCCCAGCATTTT. Its protein is CASSQGQGLNQPQHF.